Given below is one T cell receptor (beta chain) in context. Antigen: not known. This CDR3 region has 15 residues. Trimming removed 1 base at V and 0 bases at J, with 8 bases between. Germline CDR1 and CDR2: SGHTA and FQGNSA. Described time point: blood 4 weeks post-SBRT, at nephrectomy. Noted treatment: 15 Gy SBRT to primary tumor, nephrectomy 4 weeks later. Nephrectomy followed 15 Gy stereotactic body radiation by 4 weeks. After SBRT, blood was collected at 2 and 4 weeks, plus baseline. The patient's renal cell carcinoma had clear cell pathology. The sample comes from a study of radiation and T cells in renal cell carcinoma. Produced via immunoSEQ multiplex PCR; TCRdb's table is partial and in-frame only. The data contain roughly 82,000 clones, 89% of them seen just once; the ten biggest clones take up approximately 6.2%. Study results and caveats: From baseline, blood top tumor clonotypes peaked at 2 weeks post-radiation.

This receptor was obtained from a woman aged 70 to 79 with renal cell carcinoma. The sample here was blood, taken from a patient whose treatment included radiotherapy and nephrectomy. V gene TRBV7-2 combines with J gene TRBJ2-3; D gene uncertain. The CDR3 nucleotides are TGTGCCAGCAGCTTAGAGAGACGCAGCACAGATACGCAGTATTTT. This gives the protein CASSLERRSTDTQYF.